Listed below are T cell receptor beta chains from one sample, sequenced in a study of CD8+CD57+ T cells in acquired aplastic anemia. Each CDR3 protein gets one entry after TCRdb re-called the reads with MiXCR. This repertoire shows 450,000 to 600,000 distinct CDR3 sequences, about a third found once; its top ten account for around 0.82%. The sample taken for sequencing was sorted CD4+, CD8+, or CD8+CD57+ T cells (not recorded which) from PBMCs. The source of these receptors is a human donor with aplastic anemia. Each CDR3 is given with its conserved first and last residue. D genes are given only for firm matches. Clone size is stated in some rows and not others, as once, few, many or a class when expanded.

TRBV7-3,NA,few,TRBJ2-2,TGTGCCAGCAGCTTAGGGGGCAGGGGAATCAATGAGCTGTTTTTT,CASSLGGRGINELFF
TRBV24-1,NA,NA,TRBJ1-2,TGTGCCACCAGTTTTTCTTCGGCTCGGGGCTACACCTTC,CATSFSSARGYTF
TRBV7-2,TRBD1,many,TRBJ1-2,TGTGCCAGCAGCTCAGGGGGCAACTATGGCTACACCTTC,CASSSGGNYGYTF
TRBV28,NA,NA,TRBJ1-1,TGTGCCAGCAGTTTGAATCCAACCTTAGGAGAAGCTTTCTTT,CASSLNPTLGEAFF
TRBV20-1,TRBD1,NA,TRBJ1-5,TGCAGTGCTAGAGATGGTAAGAGACAGGGGGTATTCAATCAGCCCCAGCATTTT,CSARDGKRQGVFNQPQHF
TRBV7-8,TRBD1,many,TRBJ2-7,TGTGCCAGCAGCCCCAGGCGGACAGGGTCCGCCGAGCAGTACTTC,CASSPRRTGSAEQYF
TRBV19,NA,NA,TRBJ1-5,TGTGCCAGTAGACAGGGAGGAGAACAGCCCCAGCATTTT,CASRQGGEQPQHF
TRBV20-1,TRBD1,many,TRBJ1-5,TGCAGTGCGGAACCGGGACAGGGCGGAGGTCAGCCCCAGCATTTT,CSAEPGQGGGQPQHF
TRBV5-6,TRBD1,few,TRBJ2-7,TGTGCCAGCAGCCCCGGGACAGGGGAAATTTACGAGCAGTACTTC,CASSPGTGEIYEQYF
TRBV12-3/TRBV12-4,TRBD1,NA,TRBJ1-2,TGTGCCAGCAGTATGCGACTCGGGGACAGTTACCTAATTGACTATGGCTACACCTTC,CASSMRLGDSYLIDYGYTF
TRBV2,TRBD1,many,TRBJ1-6,TGTGCCAGCATTACCGACAGGGATAATTCACCCCTCCACTTT,CASITDRDNSPLHF
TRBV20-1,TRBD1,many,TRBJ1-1,TGCAGTGCTCGGGGACAGGATGAAGCTTTCTTT,CSARGQDEAFF
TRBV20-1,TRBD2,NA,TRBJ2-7,TGCAGTGCTTCCCGAGCGGGAGACCTTTCCTACGAGCAGTACTTC,CSASRAGDLSYEQYF
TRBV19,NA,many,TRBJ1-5,TGTGCCAGTAGTAGGGAAGGGGGGACGGATCAGCCCCAGCATTTT,CASSREGGTDQPQHF
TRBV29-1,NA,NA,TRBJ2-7,TGCAGCGTTGACCAGGGGACCTACGAGCAGTACTTC,CSVDQGTYEQYF
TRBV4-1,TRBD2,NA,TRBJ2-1,TGCGCCAGCAGCGATAGACTAGCGGGAATGAATGAGCAGTTCTTC,CASSDRLAGMNEQFF
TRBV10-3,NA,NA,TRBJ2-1,TGTGCCATCAGTGAGTCGCGGGACAGTACCAATGAGCAGTTCTTC,CAISESRDSTNEQFF
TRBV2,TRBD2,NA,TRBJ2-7,TGTGCCAGTGTGGGACTAGCGGTCTCCTACGAGCAGTGCTTC,CASVGLAVSYEQCF
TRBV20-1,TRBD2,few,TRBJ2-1,TGCAGTGCCATAGACACTAGCGGAGTCTACAATGAGCAGTTCTTC,CSAIDTSGVYNEQFF
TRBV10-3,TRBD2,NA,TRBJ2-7,TGTGCCATCAGTTGGACTAGCGGCCTCCAACAGCGGAAAGGATCCTACGAGCAGTACTTC,CAISWTSGLQQRKGSYEQYF
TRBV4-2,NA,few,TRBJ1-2,TGTGCCAGCAGCCAAGATACAACCTTAAGTCCCTATGGCTACACCTTC,CASSQDTTLSPYGYTF
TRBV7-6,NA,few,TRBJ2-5,TGTGCCAGCAGCTTATCCCCTCGGGGTGAAGAGACCCAGTACTTC,CASSLSPRGEETQYF
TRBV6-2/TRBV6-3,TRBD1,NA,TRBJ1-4,TGTGCCAGCAGCCGAAAACGGGACAGGGACGAAAAACTGTTTTTT,CASSRKRDRDEKLFF
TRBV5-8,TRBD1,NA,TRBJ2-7,TGTGCCAGCAGCCGACAGGGGGGGGACGAGCAGTACTTC,CASSRQGGDEQYF
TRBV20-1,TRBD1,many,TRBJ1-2,TGCAGTGCTAGAGACGGACAGGTGGTGGGGGGCTACACCTTC,CSARDGQVVGGYTF
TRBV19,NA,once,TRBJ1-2,TGTGCCAGTAGTCAGCTGAGCTCCTATGGCTACACCTTC,CASSQLSSYGYTF
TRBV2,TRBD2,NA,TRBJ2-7,TGTGCCAGCAGTGTCCTAGCGGGAGCAGTCTACGAGCAGTACTTC,CASSVLAGAVYEQYF
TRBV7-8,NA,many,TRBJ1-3,TGTGCCAGCAGCCCGCAGAGCTCTGGAAACACCATATATTTT,CASSPQSSGNTIYF